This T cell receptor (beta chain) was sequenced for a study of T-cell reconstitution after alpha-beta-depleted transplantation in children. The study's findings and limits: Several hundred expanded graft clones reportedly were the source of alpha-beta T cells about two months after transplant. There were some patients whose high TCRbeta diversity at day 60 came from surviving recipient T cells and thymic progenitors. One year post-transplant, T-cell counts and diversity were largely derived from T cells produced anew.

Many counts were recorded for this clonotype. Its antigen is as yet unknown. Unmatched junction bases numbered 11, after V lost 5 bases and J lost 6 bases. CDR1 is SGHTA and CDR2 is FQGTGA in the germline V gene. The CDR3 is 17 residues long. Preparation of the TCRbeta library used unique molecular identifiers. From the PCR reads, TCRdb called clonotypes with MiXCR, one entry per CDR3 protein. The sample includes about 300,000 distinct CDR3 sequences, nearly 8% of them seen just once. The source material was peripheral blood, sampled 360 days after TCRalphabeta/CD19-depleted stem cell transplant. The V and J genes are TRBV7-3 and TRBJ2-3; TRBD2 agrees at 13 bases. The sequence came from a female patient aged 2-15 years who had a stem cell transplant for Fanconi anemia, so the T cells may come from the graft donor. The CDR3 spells CASSRTSGSYKKDTQYF. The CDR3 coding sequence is TGTGCCAGCAGCCGGACTAGCGGGAGTTACAAAAAGGATACGCAGTATTTT.